This T cell receptor beta chain was captured in a study of blood T cell repertoires in COVID-19. Study in general: Sites across the United States, Italy and Spain contributed samples from acute and convalescent COVID-19.

Data came from immunoSEQ multiplex PCR; TCRdb stores just in-frame clones and leaves some out. The profile shows about 290,000 clones, roughly 89% of them singletons. Everyone who took part was 18 to 89 years old, and they came from 24 US areas. Deletions cut 4 bases from V and 5 bases from J, with 16 bases between. The CDR3 length is 15 residues. In germline, CDR1 is SGHRS, CDR2 YFSETQ. This receptor was obtained from a middle-aged woman who had recovered from COVID-19. V and J are TRBV5-1 and TRBJ1-5, with D possibly matching TRBD1 (5 bases). Sequencing was carried out using PBMCs or T cells enriched from blood (not recorded which). In DNA, the CDR3 is TGCGCCAGCAGCCCCGAAGGGGCACCCGATCAGCCCCAGCATTTT. Amino acids: CASSPEGAPDQPQHF.